The source of this TCR beta chain is a study of blood T cell repertoires in COVID-19 (dated by TCRdb to 2020 to 2021). Regarding the complete study: The collaborator samples originated in the United States, Italy and Spain and spanned the acute and convalescent phases of COVID-19. The prospective study material was composed of cDNA or gDNA derived from T cells, B-cell-depleted T cells, or PBMCs. The dataset comprised deeply sampled blood TCRbeta repertoires from subjects exposed to, actively infected with, or recovered from COVID-19. A freely available public database, intended as a resource for researchers studying the immune response to SARS-CoV-2, is where the repertoires were released. Samples came from the ongoing ImmuneRACE study (first 160 participants) plus 1,254 subjects from 6 global collaborators. Sample metadata almost always included a de-identified subject ID, COVID-19 status, age in years and sex. Where available, HLA class I and class II types were obtained from metadata supplied by the sample provider rather than from assay-based typing. What the authors observed across the whole study: How much clinical and demographic metadata was included differed by source and by participant, and the metadata was provided uncurated.

The CDR3, cysteine through phenylalanine, is 13 amino acids long. Only the CDR3 region is kept as DNA, spanning 39 bases read in frame from base 1. The germline V gene encodes CDR1 KGHDR and CDR2 SFDVKD. The junction shows trimming of 3 bases on V and 4 bases on J, plus 8 bases between the germline ends. As concerns this clone: What antigen it recognizes has not been identified. No much larger clone exists at a distance of one base, and base qualities are not known.

TCRbeta CDR3 regions were amplified from genomic DNA by means of the immunoSEQ Assay, a bias-controlled multiplex PCR. As for how the authors treated the data: The number of nucleated cells in each sample was estimated by amplification of reference gene primers within the assay. To quantify the absolute abundance of each unique TCRbeta CDR3 rearrangement, sequence reads were collapsed and filtered. Productive Simpson clonality was computed per sample as the square root of Simpson's diversity index over productive rearrangements. The table was pulled from immuneACCESS by TCRdb, which kept in-frame rearrangements only. Such tables lose some clones; where checked, under half of the loss comes from unresolved V genes, and the rest has no known cause. That table furnishes V, J and clone size, whereas the DNA furnished D and trimming. The sample records about 20,000 clones, under 95% of which are singletons. Under 4.5% of the sample belongs to the ten largest clones.

The collaborating institutions used their own protocols to collect whole blood in K2EDTA tubes. For TCRbeta analysis, collaborators shipped samples in one of three forms: frozen whole blood, isolated PBMCs, or DNA extracted from either of those sample types. The chain links TRBV24-1 with TRBJ1-2; the D segment could be TRBD1, given 6 matching bases. The sequence derives from a human donor in a cohort sampled during active COVID-19. The sequencing sample was made of peripheral blood. CDR3 loop: CATSDGGRYGYTF. The nucleotides read TGTGCCACCAGTGATGGGGGCCGCTATGGCTACACCTTC.